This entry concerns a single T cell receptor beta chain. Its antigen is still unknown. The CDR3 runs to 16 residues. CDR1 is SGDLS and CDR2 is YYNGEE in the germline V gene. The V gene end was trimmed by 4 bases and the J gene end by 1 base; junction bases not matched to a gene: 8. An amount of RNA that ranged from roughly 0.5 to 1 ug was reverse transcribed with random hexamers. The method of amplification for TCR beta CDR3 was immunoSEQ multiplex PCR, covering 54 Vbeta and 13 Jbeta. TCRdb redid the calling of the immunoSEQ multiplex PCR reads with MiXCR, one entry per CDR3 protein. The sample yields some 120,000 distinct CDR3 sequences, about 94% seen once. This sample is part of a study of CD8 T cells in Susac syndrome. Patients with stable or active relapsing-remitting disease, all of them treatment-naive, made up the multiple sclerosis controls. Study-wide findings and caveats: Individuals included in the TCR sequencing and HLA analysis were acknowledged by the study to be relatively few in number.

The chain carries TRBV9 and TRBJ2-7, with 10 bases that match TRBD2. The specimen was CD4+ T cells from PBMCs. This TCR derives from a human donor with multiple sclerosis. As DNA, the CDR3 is TGTGCCAGCAGCCCCGGAGGACTAGCGGTTTCCTACGAGCAGTACTTC. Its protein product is CASSPGGLAVSYEQYF.